Below, 29 T cell receptor beta chains from the same sample are listed, as sequenced in a study of early T cells in non-severe SARS-CoV-2 infection. TCRdb independently ran MiXCR on the 5' RACE reads; one entry per CDR3 protein. The sample contains approximately 65,000 distinct CDR3 sequences, under 15% of which appear only once. The sample consisted of whole blood. These receptors all come from an adult who was a healthcare worker with PCR-confirmed SARS-CoV-2 infection or an uninfected control (not recorded which).

At least ten counts were recorded for this clonotype. The rearrangement uses TRBV19 and TRBJ1-4, with 9 bases aligning to TRBD1. This CDR3 spans 15 amino acids. Trimming at V came to 6 bases and at J to 6 bases, leaving 8 bases not matched to a gene. From germline, CDR1 is LNHDA and CDR2 SQIVND (reference sequence). The CDR3 region is CASRQLRDRDEKLFF. The CDR3 nucleotides are TGTGCCAGTAGACAACTCCGGGACAGGGATGAAAAACTGTTTTTT. The variable domain in full, with the rest retrieved from reference TRBV19 and TRBJ1-4, is DGGITQSPKYLFRKEGQNVTLSCEQNLNHDAMYWYRQDPGQGLRLIYYSQIVNDFQKGDIAEGYSVSREKKESFPLTVTSAQKNPTAFYLCASRQLRDRDEKLFFGSGTQLSVL.

The chain has TRBV9 and TRBJ2-7; 9 nucleotides align to TRBD1. Per the germline V gene, CDR1 is SGDLS and CDR2 is YYNGEE. J was trimmed by 6 bases and V by 0 bases; bases with no gene match: 1. This CDR3 has 13 amino acids. CDR3 coding DNA: TGTGCCAGCAGCGTAGGGACAGGGGCCGAGCAGTACTTC. Amino acid sequence: CASSVGTGAEQYF.

The V call is TRBV20-1, the J call TRBJ2-4; tentatively, D is TRBD2 (5 bases). The CDR3 has 16 amino acids. Germline V CDR1 and CDR2: DFQATT, SNEGSKA (reference sequence). The V end was cut by 2 bases, the J end by 0 bases, with 14 bases between. The CDR3 spells CSARTGRGLAKNIQYF. In nucleotides, the CDR3 is TGCAGTGCTAGAACCGGGCGAGGACTAGCCAAAAACATTCAGTACTTC.

This clonotype appeared a few times. The gene calls are TRBV12-3 or TRBV12-4 and TRBJ2-5; 10 bases agree with TRBD2. V lost 5 bases, J lost 3 bases, and 0 bases stayed unmatched. The CDR3 covers 13 residues. The CDR3 nucleotides are TGTGCCAGCAGTAGCGGGGGGGAAGAGACCCAGTACTTC. Protein sequence: CASSSGGEETQYF.

This clonotype was counted between two and nine times. V usage is TRBV12-3 or TRBV12-4 and J usage is TRBJ2-5; a weak D match, TRBD2 (5 bases). This CDR3 is 12 amino acids long. The V end lost 7 bases, the J end lost 9 bases, and 15 bases lay between the germline ends. Written as DNA, the CDR3 is TGTGCCAGCACCGCGCCTGGGCGGGCCCAGTACTTC. It yields the protein CASTAPGRAQYF.

In DNA, the CDR3 is TGTGCCAGCAGCTTCTGGGGGGCTTGGAAGCCCCAGCATTTT. As protein: CASSFWGAWKPQHF. The chain has TRBV5-6 and TRBJ1-5; D is possibly TRBD1 (6 bases). The CDR3 runs 14 residues. Deletions cut 2 bases from V and 8 bases from J, with 14 bases between. Germline lookup yields CDR1 SGHDT and CDR2 YYEEEE. The complete variable domain, with remaining parts taken from reference TRBV5-6 and TRBJ1-5, reads DAGVTQSPTHLIKTRGQQVTLRCSPKSGHDTVSWYQQALGQGPQFIFQYYEEEERQRGNFPDRFSGHQFPNYSSELNVNALLLGDSALYLCASSFWGAWKPQHFGDGTRLSIL.

This clonotype was counted only a few times. The chain couples TRBV5-5 to TRBJ2-3; 10 nucleotides agree with TRBD2. CDR1 SGHKS and CDR2 YYEKEE come from the germline V gene (reference sequence). CDR3 size: 15 residues. The trim removed 4 bases at V and 6 bases at J, leaving 8 bases unmatched. The CDR3 is CASSPERGGSDTQYF. CDR3 in DNA: TGTGCCAGCAGCCCTGAGCGGGGGGGCTCCGATACGCAGTATTTT. Full variable domain (rest looked up from reference TRBV5-5 and TRBJ2-3): DAGVTQSPTHLIKTRGQQVTLRCSPISGHKSVSWYQQVLGQGPQFIFQYYEKEERGRGNFPDRFSARQFPNYSSELNVNALLLGDSALYLCASSPERGGSDTQYFGPGTRLTVL.

The chain uses TRBV6-1 and TRBJ1-1; D gene uncertain. The CDR3 is 14 amino acids. Trimming cost V 7 bases and J 0 bases, with 12 bases left between them. The V gene's germline CDR1 is MNHNS and CDR2 SASEGT. CDR3 protein: CASTLMGLNTEAFF. CDR3 DNA: TGTGCCAGCACCCTAATGGGGTTGAACACTGAAGCTTTCTTT.

This clonotype was seen a few times. The chain joins TRBV12-3 or TRBV12-4 to TRBJ1-2; no reliable D call. V was cut by 3 bases and J by 8 bases, with 19 bases left in between. The CDR3 totals 15 residues. CDR3 sequence reads: CASSLETLSTGGYTF. CDR3 bases: TGTGCCAGCAGTTTGGAGACCCTCTCCACCGGGGGCTACACCTTC.

The chain combines TRBV9 with TRBJ2-2; D is unresolved. Trimming took 1 base from V and 2 from J, leaving 6 bases between them. This CDR3 contains 14 residues. CDR1 and CDR2 from the germline V gene are SGDLS and YYNGEE. CDR3 DNA sequence: TGTGCCAGCAGCGTATCCTCAAACACCGGGGAGCTGTTTTTT. Protein: CASSVSSNTGELFF. Using reference TRBV9 and TRBJ2-2 for the parts outside the CDR3, the full variable domain is DSGVTQTPKHLITATGQRVTLRCSPRSGDLSVYWYQQSLDQGLQFLIQYYNGEERAKGNILERFSAQQFPDLHSELNLSSLELGDSALYFCASSVSSNTGELFFGEGSRLTVL.

There are many counts of this clonotype. The V call is TRBV6-2 or TRBV6-3, the J call TRBJ1-5, with D possibly matching TRBD1 (5 bases). Germline V CDR1 and CDR2: MNHEY, SVGEGT. The CDR3 extends over 14 amino acids. V lost 7 bases to trimming and J lost 5 bases, with 15 bases between them. The CDR3 reads CASTPLGDHQPQHF. In nucleotides, the CDR3 is TGTGCCAGCACCCCGCTTGGGGACCATCAGCCCCAGCATTTT.

Remarks on this clonotype: This may arise from a read error, as a much more abundant clone is one base away. This chain joins TRBV11-2 and TRBJ1-2; 7 bases match TRBD1. The V segment lost 5 bases and the J segment 0 bases; nucleotides outside the gene matches: 3. The CDR3 has 14 residues. Germline CDR1 reads SGHAT; CDR2 reads FQNNGV. CDR3 in DNA: TGTGCCAGCAGCCAGGGGGGCGCTAACTATGGCTACACCTTC. Protein sequence: CASSQGGANYGYTF.

This clonotype occurred many times. The rearrangement uses TRBV5-1 and TRBJ1-1, with no clear D. The V gene lost 5 bases and the J gene lost 3 bases, with 5 bases spanning the gap. The CDR3 consists of 11 residues. Germline-derived CDR1 and CDR2 are SGHRS and YFSETQ. The CDR3 region has the DNA TGCGCCAGCAGAACAGACACTGAAGCTTTCTTT. The encoded protein is CASRTDTEAFF.

The V call is TRBV6-1, the J call TRBJ2-2, with 7 positions matching TRBD1. This CDR3 is 16 amino acids long. V lost 8 bases, J lost 1 base, and 10 bases stayed unmatched. Looked up from germline, CDR1 is MNHNS and CDR2 is SASEGT. The CDR3 reads CASGSFRTGNTGELFF. Here the CDR3 DNA reads TGTGCCAGCGGATCCTTCCGGACAGGGAACACCGGGGAGCTGTTTTTT.

This clonotype has ten or more counts. The chain is built from TRBV9 and TRBJ1-2; no clear D gene. Germline-derived CDR1 and CDR2 are SGDLS and YYNGEE. V was clipped by 0 bases and J by 4 bases, with 13 bases between them. This CDR3 has 15 amino acids. The CDR3 DNA reads as TGTGCCAGCAGCGTAGCAAGGCAGGACCCCTATGGCTACACCTTC. It is translated as CASSVARQDPYGYTF. Filled out from reference TRBV9 and TRBJ1-2, the complete variable domain reads DSGVTQTPKHLITATGQRVTLRCSPRSGDLSVYWYQQSLDQGLQFLIQYYNGEERAKGNILERFSAQQFPDLHSELNLSSLELGDSALYFCASSVARQDPYGYTFGSGTRLTVV.

This clonotype was seen only a few times. The rearrangement uses TRBV2 and TRBJ2-7; 8 positions match TRBD1. Germline loops: CDR1 SNHLY, CDR2 FYNNEI. The CDR3 consists of 15 residues. The junction had 8 bases not matched to a gene; V was cut back by 4 bases and J by 3 bases. CDR3 coding DNA: TGTGCCAGCAGTGCCCGAGGGACAGGCAGCTACGAGCAGTACTTC. Amino acid sequence: CASSARGTGSYEQYF.

Many counts were recorded for this clonotype. This chain connects TRBV9 to TRBJ2-7; 12 bases are shared with TRBD2. The CDR3 is 15 residues long. J gave up 3 bases and V 6 bases, and 7 bases lay outside the gene matches. CDR1 SGDLS and CDR2 YYNGEE come from the germline V gene. CDR3 sequence: CASIEGLAGDYEQYF. The CDR3 nucleotides are TGTGCCAGCATCGAGGGACTAGCGGGTGACTACGAGCAGTACTTC.

This clonotype showed up many times. A read error may account for a junction end that differs from germline. V and J are TRBV9 and TRBJ1-3; a possible D gene is TRBD1 (5 bases). This CDR3 contains 16 residues. Looked up from germline, CDR1 is SGDLS and CDR2 is YYNGEE. In DNA form, the CDR3 reads TGTGCCAGCAGCGAGCTCTCCAGGGTTTCTGAAAACACCATATATTTT. Residues: CASSELSRVSENTIYF. Drawing the rest from reference TRBV9 and TRBJ1-3, the complete variable domain is DSGVTQTPKHLITATGQRVTLRCSPRSGDLSVYWYQQSLDQGLQFLIQYYNGEERAKGNILERFSAQQFPDLHSELNLSSLELGDSALYFCASSELSRVSENTIYFGEGSWLTVV.

This clonotype has only a few counts. The V call is TRBV20-1, the J call TRBJ1-2; D remains unclear. Germline V gene lookup returns CDR1 DFQATT and CDR2 SNEGSKA (reference sequence). Between the trimmed V and J ends, which lost 4 bases and 4 bases, there was a span of 7 bases. There are 11 residues in the CDR3. CDR3 sequence reads: CSAKLLYGYTF. DNA for the CDR3: TGCAGTGCTAAACTTCTCTATGGCTACACCTTC.

This clonotype was observed at least ten times. One end of the junction fails to match germline, which may point to a read error. This chain connects TRBV6-2 or TRBV6-3 to TRBJ2-1; tentative D call: TRBD2 (6 bases). Germline V CDR1 and CDR2: MNHEY, SVGEGT. The CDR3 totals 12 residues. CDR3 in DNA: TGTGCCAGCAGGACCCCCGGGACTCGGCCTGTCTTC. This encodes CASRTPGTRPVF.

The chain links TRBV6-6 to TRBJ1-4; no reliable D call. Germline V gene sequence: CDR1 MNHNY, CDR2 SVGAGI (reference sequence). This CDR3 comprises 13 residues. Trimming removed 10 bases from V and 0 bases from J, with 9 bases in between. CDR3: CATRGTTNEKLFF. In DNA, the CDR3 is TGTGCCACCCGAGGGACAACTAATGAAAAACTGTTTTTT.

This clonotype was detected only a few times. The chain links TRBV3-1 to TRBJ1-2, with a tentative D call TRBD1 (5 bases). The V gene lost 1 base and the J gene lost 1 base, with 13 bases spanning the gap. Germline V gene sequence: CDR1 LGHDT, CDR2 YNNKEL (reference sequence). The CDR3 contains 16 residues. The CDR3 bases are TGTGCCAGCAGCCAAGGGAACGGACAACTTAACTATGGCTACACCTTC. It codes for CASSQGNGQLNYGYTF.

The J gene is TRBJ2-7, the V gene TRBV20-1, with 9 bases lining up with TRBD1. CDR1 DFQATT and CDR2 SNEGSKA come from the germline V gene (reference sequence). The V and J ends lost 3 bases and 4 bases, in that order; junction bases with no gene match: 1. This CDR3 is built from 12 residues. As DNA, the CDR3 is TGCAGTGCTAGGGACAGGGGTTACGAGCAGTACTTC. Its translation is CSARDRGYEQYF.

This rearrangement joins TRBV6-6 to TRBJ1-4, with D perhaps matching TRBD1 (5 bases). The CDR3 is 15 residues long. Per germline, CDR1 MNHNY and CDR2 SVGAGI (reference sequence). Deletions cut 0 bases from V and 8 bases from J, with 13 bases between. This chain's CDR3 is CASSYSEAGAEKLFF. In nucleotides, the CDR3 is TGTGCCAGCAGTTACTCGGAAGCCGGGGCCGAAAAACTGTTTTTT.

As for this clonotype: One junction end disagrees with the germline gene, perhaps due to a read error. CDR3 loop: CSIEGRMNTEAFF. In DNA, the CDR3 is TGCAGCATTGAAGGACGTATGAACACTGAAGCTTTCTTT. The chain recombines TRBV29-1 with TRBJ1-1; no firm D call. The CDR3 sequence is 13 residues long. CDR1 SQVTM and CDR2 ANQGSEA come from the germline V gene.

This clonotype was seen repeatedly, ten times or more. The chain carries TRBV11-3 and TRBJ2-3; no reliable D call. From germline, CDR1 is SGHNT and CDR2 YENEEA. V was shortened by 0 bases and J by 2 bases, with 9 bases between the two germline ends. This CDR3 comprises 15 residues. CDR3 sequence: CASSLDSHSTDTQYF. The CDR3 region has the DNA TGTGCCAGCAGCTTAGATTCCCACTCCACAGATACGCAGTATTTT. The variable domain in full, completed from reference TRBV11-3 and TRBJ2-3, reads EAGVVQSPRYKIIEKKQPVAFWCNPISGHNTLYWYLQNLGQGPELLIRYENEEAVDDSQLPKDRFSAERLKGVDSTLKIQPAELGDSAVYLCASSLDSHSTDTQYFGPGTRLTVL.

The rearrangement links TRBV10-3 to TRBJ1-2; no clear D. CDR1 is ENHRY and CDR2 is SYGVKD in the germline V gene. The CDR3 runs 14 residues. Trimming removed 6 bases at V and 6 bases at J, with 17 bases between. The CDR3 nucleotides are TGTGCCATCAGCTATAGACAAGGCATGGATGGCTACACCTTC. Translated, it gives CAISYRQGMDGYTF.

The chain has TRBV7-9 and TRBJ2-7; D assignment may be TRBD1 or TRBD2 (5 bases each). V was clipped by 6 bases and J by 2 bases, with 20 bases between them. The CDR3 extends over 16 amino acids. The germline V gene encodes CDR1 SEHNR and CDR2 FQNEAQ (reference sequence). Here the CDR3 DNA reads TGTGCCAGCAGTTCTCAGAGGGACGAAACCCCCTACGAGCAGTACTTC. It yields the protein CASSSQRDETPYEQYF.

This clonotype was picked up many times. The chain recombines TRBV27 with TRBJ2-2; a weak D match, TRBD1 (6 bases). V was pared by 8 bases and J by 5 bases, with 18 bases between. This CDR3 comprises 15 residues. Germline V lookup: CDR1 MNHEY, CDR2 SMNVEV (reference sequence). CDR3 in DNA: TGTGCCAGCCGATTCAGGGGCCTAGGAACCGGGGAGCTGTTTTTT. The encoded protein is CASRFRGLGTGELFF.